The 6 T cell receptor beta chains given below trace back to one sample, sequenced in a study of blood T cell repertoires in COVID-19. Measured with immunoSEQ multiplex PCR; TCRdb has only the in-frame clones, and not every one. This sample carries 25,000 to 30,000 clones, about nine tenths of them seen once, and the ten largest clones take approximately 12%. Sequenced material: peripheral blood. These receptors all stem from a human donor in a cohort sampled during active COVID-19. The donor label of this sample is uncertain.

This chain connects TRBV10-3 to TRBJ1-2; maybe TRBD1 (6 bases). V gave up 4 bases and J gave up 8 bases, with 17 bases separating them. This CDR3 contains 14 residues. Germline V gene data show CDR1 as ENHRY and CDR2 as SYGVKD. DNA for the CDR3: TGTGCCATCAGTGTGCGGGGGCAGTCGGAGGGCTACACCTTC. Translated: CAISVRGQSEGYTF.

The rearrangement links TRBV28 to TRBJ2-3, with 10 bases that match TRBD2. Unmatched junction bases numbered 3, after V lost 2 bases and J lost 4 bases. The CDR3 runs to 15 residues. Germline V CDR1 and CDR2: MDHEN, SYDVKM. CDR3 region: CASSLTSGAADTQYF. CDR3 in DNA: TGTGCCAGCAGTTTAACTAGCGGGGCAGCAGATACGCAGTATTTT.

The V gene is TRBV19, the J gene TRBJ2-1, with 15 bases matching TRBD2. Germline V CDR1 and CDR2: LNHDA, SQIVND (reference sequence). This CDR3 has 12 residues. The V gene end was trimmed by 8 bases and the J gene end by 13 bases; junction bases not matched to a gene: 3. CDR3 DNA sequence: TGTGCCAGTTTGGGACTAGCGGGGGGTCAGTTCTTC. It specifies CASLGLAGGQFF.

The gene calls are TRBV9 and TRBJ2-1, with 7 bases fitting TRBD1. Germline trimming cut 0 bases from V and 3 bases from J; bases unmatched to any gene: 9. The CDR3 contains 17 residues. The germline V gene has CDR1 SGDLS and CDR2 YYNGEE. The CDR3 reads CASSVATGTVSYNEQFF. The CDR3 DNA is TGTGCCAGCAGCGTAGCTACGGGGACAGTTAGCTACAATGAGCAGTTCTTC.

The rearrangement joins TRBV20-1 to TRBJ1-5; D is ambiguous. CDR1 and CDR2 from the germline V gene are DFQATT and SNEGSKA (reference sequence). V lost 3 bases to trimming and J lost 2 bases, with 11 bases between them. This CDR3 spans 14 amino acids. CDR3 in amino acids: CSASRAVGNQPQHF. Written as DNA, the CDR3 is TGCAGTGCTAGTCGAGCGGTTGGCAATCAGCCCCAGCATTTT.

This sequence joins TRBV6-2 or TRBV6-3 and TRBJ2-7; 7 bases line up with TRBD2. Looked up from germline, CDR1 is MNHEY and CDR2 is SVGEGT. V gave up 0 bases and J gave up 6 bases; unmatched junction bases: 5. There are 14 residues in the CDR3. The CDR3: CASSYSGGRAEQYF. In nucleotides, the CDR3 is TGTGCCAGCAGTTACTCCGGTGGGAGGGCCGAGCAGTACTTC.